The clone carrying this T cell receptor (beta chain) has more than one count but fewer than ten. TCRdb reanalysed the 5' RACE reads using MiXCR and keeps one entry per CDR3 protein. The sample lists under 550,000 distinct CDR3 sequences, roughly 22% occurring once. This sample stems from a study of T cells after yellow fever vaccination. The CDR3 is 14 residues long. Per the germline V gene, CDR1 is MNHEY and CDR2 is SVGAGI. V shed 8 bases, J shed 0 bases, and the junction held 7 bases outside the gene matches. V usage is TRBV6-5 and J usage is TRBJ2-7, with TRBD1 identical over 7 bases. The sequence derives from a man in his late teens or twenties who received the YFV17D yellow fever vaccine. The sequencing here drew on PBMCs, taken around 3 weeks after the first yellow fever vaccination. The CDR3 DNA reads as TGTGCCAGCCGATCGGGACAGTCCTCCTACGAGCAGTACGTC. This codes for CASRSGQSSYEQYV.